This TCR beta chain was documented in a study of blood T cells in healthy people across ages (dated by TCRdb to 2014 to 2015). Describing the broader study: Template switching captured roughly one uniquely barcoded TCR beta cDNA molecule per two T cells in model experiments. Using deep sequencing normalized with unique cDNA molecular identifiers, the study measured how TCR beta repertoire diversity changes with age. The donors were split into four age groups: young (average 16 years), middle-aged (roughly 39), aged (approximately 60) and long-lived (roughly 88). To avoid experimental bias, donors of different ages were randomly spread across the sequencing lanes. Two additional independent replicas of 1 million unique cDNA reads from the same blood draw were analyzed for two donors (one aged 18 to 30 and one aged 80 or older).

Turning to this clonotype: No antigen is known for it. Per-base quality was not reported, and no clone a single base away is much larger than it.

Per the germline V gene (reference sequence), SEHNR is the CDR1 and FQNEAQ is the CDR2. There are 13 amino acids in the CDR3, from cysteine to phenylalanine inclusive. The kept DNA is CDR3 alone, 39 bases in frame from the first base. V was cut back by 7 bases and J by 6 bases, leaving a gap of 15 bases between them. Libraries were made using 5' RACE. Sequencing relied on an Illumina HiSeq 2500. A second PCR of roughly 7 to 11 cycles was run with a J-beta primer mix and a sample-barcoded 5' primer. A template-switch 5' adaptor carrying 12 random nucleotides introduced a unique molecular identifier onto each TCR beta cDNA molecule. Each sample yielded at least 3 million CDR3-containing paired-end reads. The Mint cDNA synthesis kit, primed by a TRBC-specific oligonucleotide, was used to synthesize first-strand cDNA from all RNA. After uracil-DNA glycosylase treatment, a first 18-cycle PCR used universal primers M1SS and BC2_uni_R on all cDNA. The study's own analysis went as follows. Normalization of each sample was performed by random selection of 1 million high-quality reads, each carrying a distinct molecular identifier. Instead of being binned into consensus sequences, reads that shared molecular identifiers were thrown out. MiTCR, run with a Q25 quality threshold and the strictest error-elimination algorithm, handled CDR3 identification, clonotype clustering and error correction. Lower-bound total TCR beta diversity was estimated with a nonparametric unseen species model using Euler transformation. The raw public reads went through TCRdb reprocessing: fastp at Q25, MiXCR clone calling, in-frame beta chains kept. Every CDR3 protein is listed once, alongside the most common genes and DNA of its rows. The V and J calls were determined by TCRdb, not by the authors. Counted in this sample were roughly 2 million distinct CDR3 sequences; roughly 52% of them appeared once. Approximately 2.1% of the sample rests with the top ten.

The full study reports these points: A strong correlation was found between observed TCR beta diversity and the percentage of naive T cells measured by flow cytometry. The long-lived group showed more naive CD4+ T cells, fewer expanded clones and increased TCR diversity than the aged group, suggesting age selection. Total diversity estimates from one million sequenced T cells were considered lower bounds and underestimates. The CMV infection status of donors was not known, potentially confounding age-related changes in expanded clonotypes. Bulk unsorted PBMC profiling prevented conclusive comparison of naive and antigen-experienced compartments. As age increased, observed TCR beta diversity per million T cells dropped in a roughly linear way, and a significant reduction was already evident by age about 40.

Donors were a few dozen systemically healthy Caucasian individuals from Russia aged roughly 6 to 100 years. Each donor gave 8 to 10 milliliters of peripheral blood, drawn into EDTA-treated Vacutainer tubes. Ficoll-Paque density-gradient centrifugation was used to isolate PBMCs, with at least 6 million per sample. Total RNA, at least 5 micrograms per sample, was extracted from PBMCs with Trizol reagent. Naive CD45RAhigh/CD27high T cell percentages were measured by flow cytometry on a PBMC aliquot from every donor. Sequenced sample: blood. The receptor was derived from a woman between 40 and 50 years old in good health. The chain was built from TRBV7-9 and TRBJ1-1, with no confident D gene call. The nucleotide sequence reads TGTGCCAGCACCTCAGCTGGGGTAGCTGAAGCTTTCTTT. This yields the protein CASTSAGVAEAFF.